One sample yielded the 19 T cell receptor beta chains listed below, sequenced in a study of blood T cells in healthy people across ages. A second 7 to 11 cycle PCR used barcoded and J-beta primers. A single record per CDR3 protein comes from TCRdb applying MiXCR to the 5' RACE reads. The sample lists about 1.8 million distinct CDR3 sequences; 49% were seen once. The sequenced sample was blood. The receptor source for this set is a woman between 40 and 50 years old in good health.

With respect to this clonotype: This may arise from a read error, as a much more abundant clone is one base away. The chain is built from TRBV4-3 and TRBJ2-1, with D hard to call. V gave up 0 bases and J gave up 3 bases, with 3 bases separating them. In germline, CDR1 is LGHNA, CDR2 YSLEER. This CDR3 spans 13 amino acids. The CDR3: CASSQDFYNEQFF. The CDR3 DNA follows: TGCGCCAGCAGCCAAGACTTCTACAATGAGCAGTTCTTC.

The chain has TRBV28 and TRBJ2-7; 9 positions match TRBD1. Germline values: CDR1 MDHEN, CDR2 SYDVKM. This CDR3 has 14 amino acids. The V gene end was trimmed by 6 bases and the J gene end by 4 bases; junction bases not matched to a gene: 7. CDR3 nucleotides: TGTGCCAGCAGGCAACCGGGACAGGGTTACGAGCAGTACTTC. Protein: CASRQPGQGYEQYF.

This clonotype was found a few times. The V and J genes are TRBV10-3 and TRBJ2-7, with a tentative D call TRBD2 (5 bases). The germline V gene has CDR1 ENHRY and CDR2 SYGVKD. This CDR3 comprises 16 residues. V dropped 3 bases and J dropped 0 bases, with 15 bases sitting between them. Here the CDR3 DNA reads TGTGCCATCAGTGACACTGGACGGGAAAACTCCTACGAGCAGTACTTC. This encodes CAISDTGRENSYEQYF.

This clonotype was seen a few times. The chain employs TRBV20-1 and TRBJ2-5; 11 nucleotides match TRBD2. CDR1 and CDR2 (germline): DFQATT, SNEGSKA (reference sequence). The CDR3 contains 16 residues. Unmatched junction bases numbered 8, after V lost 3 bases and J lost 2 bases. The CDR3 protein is CSASSSGGFVQETQYF. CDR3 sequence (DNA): TGCAGTGCTAGTTCTAGCGGGGGGTTTGTGCAAGAGACCCAGTACTTC.

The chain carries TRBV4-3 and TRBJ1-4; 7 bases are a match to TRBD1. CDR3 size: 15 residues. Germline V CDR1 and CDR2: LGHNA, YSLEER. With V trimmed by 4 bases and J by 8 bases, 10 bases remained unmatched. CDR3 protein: CASSPVPQGQEKLFF. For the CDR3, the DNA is TGCGCCAGCAGCCCAGTCCCACAGGGGCAGGAAAAACTGTTTTTT.

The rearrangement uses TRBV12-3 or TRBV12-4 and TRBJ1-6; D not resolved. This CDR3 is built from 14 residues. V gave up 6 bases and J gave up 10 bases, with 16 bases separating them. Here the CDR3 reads CASSWTRSSSPLHF. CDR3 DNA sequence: TGTGCCAGCAGCTGGACCCGATCGAGCTCACCCCTCCACTTT.

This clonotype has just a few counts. DNA for the CDR3: TGTGCCAGCAGTGACGGGGACGGCTACACCTTC. Protein product: CASSDGDGYTF. V gene TRBV6-1 combines with J gene TRBJ1-2, with a tentative D call TRBD1 (5 bases). Deletions cut 3 bases from V and 8 bases from J, with 7 bases between. The CDR3 loop spans 11 amino acids. The V gene's germline CDR1 is MNHNS and CDR2 SASEGT.

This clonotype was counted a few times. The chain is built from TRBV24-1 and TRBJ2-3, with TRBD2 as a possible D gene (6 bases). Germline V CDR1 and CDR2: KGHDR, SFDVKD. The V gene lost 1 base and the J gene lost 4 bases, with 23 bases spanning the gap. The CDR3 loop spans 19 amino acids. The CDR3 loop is CATSDFMLGSASAADTQYF. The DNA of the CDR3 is TGTGCCACCAGTGATTTTATGTTGGGGTCGGCTAGCGCAGCAGATACGCAGTATTTT.

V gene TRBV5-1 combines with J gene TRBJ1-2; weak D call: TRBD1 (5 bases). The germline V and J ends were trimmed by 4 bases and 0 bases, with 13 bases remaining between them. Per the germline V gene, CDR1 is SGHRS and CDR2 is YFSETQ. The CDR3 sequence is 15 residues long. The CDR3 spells CASSLQGLANYGYTF. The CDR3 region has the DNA TGCGCCAGCAGCCTGCAGGGACTAGCTAACTATGGCTACACCTTC.

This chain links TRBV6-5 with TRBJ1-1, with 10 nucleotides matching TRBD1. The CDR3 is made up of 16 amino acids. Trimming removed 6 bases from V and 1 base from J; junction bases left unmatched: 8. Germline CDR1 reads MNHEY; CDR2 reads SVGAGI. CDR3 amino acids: CASSRDRGLKNTEAFF. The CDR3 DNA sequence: TGTGCCAGCAGCCGCGACAGGGGGCTAAAGAACACTGAAGCTTTCTTT.

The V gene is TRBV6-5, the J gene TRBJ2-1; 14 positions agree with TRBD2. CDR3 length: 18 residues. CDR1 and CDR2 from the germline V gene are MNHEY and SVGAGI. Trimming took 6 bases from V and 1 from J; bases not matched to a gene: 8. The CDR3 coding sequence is TGTGCCAGCAGGTCCTCCGGGACTAGCGGGGGATCCTACAATGAGCAGTTCTTC. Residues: CASRSSGTSGGSYNEQFF.

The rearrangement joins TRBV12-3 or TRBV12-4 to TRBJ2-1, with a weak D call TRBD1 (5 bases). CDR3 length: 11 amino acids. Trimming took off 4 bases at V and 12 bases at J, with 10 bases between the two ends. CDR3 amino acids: CASSSGHRQFF. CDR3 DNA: TGTGCCAGCAGTTCAGGACATCGGCAGTTCTTC.

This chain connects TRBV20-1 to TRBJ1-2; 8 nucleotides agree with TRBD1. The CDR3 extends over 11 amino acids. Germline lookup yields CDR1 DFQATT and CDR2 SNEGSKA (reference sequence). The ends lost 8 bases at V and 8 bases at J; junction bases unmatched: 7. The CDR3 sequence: CSRGTGGGYTF. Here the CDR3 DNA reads TGCAGTCGGGGGACAGGTGGGGGCTACACCTTC.

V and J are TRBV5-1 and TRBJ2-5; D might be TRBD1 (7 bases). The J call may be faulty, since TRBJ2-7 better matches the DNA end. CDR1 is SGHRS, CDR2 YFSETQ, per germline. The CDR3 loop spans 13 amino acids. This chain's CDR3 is CASGMTGRYEQYF. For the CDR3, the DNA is TGCGCCAGCGGAATGACAGGGAGGTACGAGCAGTACTTC.

CDR3: CASSPGTSGAVNIQYF. The CDR3 DNA follows: TGTGCCAGCTCACCTGGGACTAGCGGGGCCGTAAACATTCAGTACTTC. The gene calls are TRBV18 and TRBJ2-4; TRBD2 matches at 13 bases. The CDR3 is 16 residues long. Germline loops: CDR1 KGHSH, CDR2 LQKENI. Trimming removed 3 bases from V and 6 bases from J; junction bases left unmatched: 5.

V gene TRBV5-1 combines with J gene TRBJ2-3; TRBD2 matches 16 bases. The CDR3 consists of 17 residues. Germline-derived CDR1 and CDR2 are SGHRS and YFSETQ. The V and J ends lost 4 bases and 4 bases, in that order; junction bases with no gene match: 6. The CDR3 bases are TGCGCCAGCAGCAGGGAGGGACTAGCGGGGGGGCCAGATACGCAGTATTTT. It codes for CASSREGLAGGPDTQYF.

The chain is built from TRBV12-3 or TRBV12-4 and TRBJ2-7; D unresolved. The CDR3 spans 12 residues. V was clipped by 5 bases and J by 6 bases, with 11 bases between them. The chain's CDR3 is CASSPHNPEQYF. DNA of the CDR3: TGTGCCAGCAGTCCCCACAACCCCGAGCAGTACTTC.

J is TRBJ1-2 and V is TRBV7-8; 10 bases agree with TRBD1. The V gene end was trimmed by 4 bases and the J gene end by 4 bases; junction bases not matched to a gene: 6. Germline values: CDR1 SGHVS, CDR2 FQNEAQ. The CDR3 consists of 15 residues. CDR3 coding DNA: TGTGCCAGCAGCTCGACAGGGGGCGCGAGCTATGGCTACACCTTC. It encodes CASSSTGGASYGYTF.

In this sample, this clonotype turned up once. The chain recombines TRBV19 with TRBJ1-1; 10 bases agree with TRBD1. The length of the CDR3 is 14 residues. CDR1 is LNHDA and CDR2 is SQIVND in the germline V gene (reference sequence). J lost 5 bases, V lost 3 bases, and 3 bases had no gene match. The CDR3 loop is CASSIGDRGTEAFF. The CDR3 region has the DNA TGTGCCAGTAGTATCGGGGACAGGGGTACTGAAGCTTTCTTT.